The 8 T cell receptor beta chains given below trace back to one sample, sequenced in a study of shared clonotypes between healthy human individuals. TCRdb's table, derived via immunoSEQ multiplex PCR, lists solely in-frame clones and lacks some. The sample includes 2 million to 2.5 million clones, less than 95% of them seen just once. The sequenced sample consisted of naive CD4+ T cells from PBMCs. Specified subset: CD45RA+ positively selected. The receptor set was obtained from a man between 18 and 35 years old in good health. Some clones in this sample may be carry-over from other donors' samples.

J is TRBJ2-2 and V is TRBV5-1, with 8 bases identical to TRBD1. V lost 6 bases to trimming and J lost 7 bases; unmatched junction nucleotides: 8. The CDR3 covers 14 residues. Germline V gene sequence: CDR1 SGHRS, CDR2 YFSETQ. In DNA, the CDR3 is TGCGCCAGCACCCTAGACAGGGGAGGCGGGGAGCTGTTTTTT. It translates to CASTLDRGGGELFF.

This chain links TRBV9 with TRBJ2-3, with D perhaps matching TRBD1 (5 bases). Germline V gene data show CDR1 as SGDLS and CDR2 as YYNGEE. The CDR3 totals 14 residues. Trimming removed 3 bases at V and 9 bases at J, with 17 bases between. CDR3 region: CASSARSRQSTQYF. CDR3 nucleotide sequence: TGTGCCAGCAGCGCCCGGTCCAGACAGAGCACGCAGTATTTT.

The genes are TRBV12-5 and TRBJ2-5; D may match TRBD1 or TRBD2 (7 bases each). This CDR3 region has 14 residues. Germline values: CDR1 LGHNT, CDR2 FRNRAP. V lost 6 bases and J lost 2, with 13 bases in between. This CDR3 is CASGQGGRQETQYF. CDR3 DNA: TGTGCTAGTGGCCAGGGGGGGAGACAAGAGACCCAGTACTTC.

The chain is built from TRBV28 and TRBJ1-1; no clear D gene. The length of the CDR3 is 12 residues. The germline V gene encodes CDR1 MDHEN and CDR2 SYDVKM. V was shortened by 3 bases and J by 5 bases, with 7 bases between the two germline ends. CDR3 loop: CASSLYGTEAFF. The CDR3 bases are TGTGCCAGCAGTTTGTACGGTACTGAAGCTTTCTTT.

The J gene is TRBJ2-5, the V gene TRBV9; 8 bases align to TRBD1. Germline CDR1 is SGDLS and CDR2 is YYNGEE. V lost 0 bases, J lost 3 bases, and 4 bases stayed unmatched. The CDR3 runs 15 residues. DNA of the CDR3: TGTGCCAGCAGCGTAGCGGGACAGGTTGAAGAGACCCAGTACTTC. It is translated as CASSVAGQVEETQYF.

Notes on this clone: Other nucleotide sequences in the sample specify the same CDR3. The V gene is TRBV7-3, the J gene TRBJ1-1; D is unresolved. CDR3 size: 13 residues. Germline CDR1 reads SGHTA; CDR2 reads FQGTGA. V was trimmed by 5 bases and J by 1 base, leaving 8 bases between them. CDR3 in amino acids: CASSPHKNTEAFF. In DNA, the CDR3 is TGTGCCAGCAGCCCACACAAGAACACTGAAGCTTTCTTT.

The chain couples TRBV10-3 to TRBJ2-3, with D perhaps matching TRBD1 (6 bases). Germline V gene sequence: CDR1 ENHRY, CDR2 SYGVKD. The CDR3 loop spans 14 amino acids. Trimming pared 9 bases from V and 5 bases from J, leaving 18 bases between. CDR3 DNA sequence: TGTGCCATAGTGGACAGACCCACCGGAGATACGCAGTATTTT. This gives the protein CAIVDRPTGDTQYF.

CDR3 protein: CASSQDDRGDYNEQFF. CDR3 nucleotide sequence: TGCGCCAGCAGCCAAGATGACAGGGGCGACTACAATGAGCAGTTCTTC. The rearrangement links TRBV4-1 to TRBJ2-1, with TRBD1 matching 8 bases. The CDR3 covers 16 residues. Germline V gives CDR1 MGHRA, CDR2 YSYEKL. V shed 0 bases and J 3 bases; nucleotides not matched to a gene: 4.